The sequence of this T cell receptor beta chain was determined in a study of vaccination and CD4 T cells after COVID-19. The wider study: Between diagnosis and the drawing of post-COVID samples lay a median around 100 days (range 35 to 161). The peptides that stimulated the cells were overlapping spike peptides from SARS-CoV-2, HCoV-NL63, HCoV-OC43 and HCoV-229E. The study's findings and limits: Post-vaccination, and not before, a median around 86% of reactive clones appeared in convalescent patients.

On this clonotype: Antigen unknown.

Oncomine TCR Beta short-read sequencing was applied to DNA from cultured CD4+ T cells. One entry per CDR3 protein results from TCRdb running MiXCR on the PCR reads. The table shows about 7,800 distinct CDR3 sequences, with roughly 63% occurring only once. Sample treatment: approximately nine-day PBMC culture with coronavirus spike peptide pools or control peptides (ViraFEST assay). ViraFEST grew antigen-specific T cells using peptide pools, then sequenced TCRs. This receptor was obtained from a human donor who had recovered from COVID-19. The sequenced sample consisted of CD4+ T cells from blood, cultured in vitro.

The DNA of the CDR3 is TGTGCCAGCAGTTTACTCTGGGGGACTAATGAAAAACTGTTTTTT. Amino acids: CASSLLWGTNEKLFF. The chain couples TRBV28 to TRBJ1-4, with TRBD1 as a possible D gene (5 bases). The CDR3 consists of 15 residues. The ends were cut back, 2 bases at V and 2 bases at J, with 9 bases in the middle. CDR1 and CDR2 (germline): MDHEN, SYDVKM.